This T cell receptor beta chain stems from a study of blood T cell repertoires in COVID-19. The overall study: Nucleic acid was either cDNA or gDNA, and it came from T cells, B-cell-depleted T cells, or PBMCs.

In the authors' methods: Reference gene primer amplification in the assay estimated nucleated cell counts. Sequencing used immunoSEQ multiplex PCR; TCRdb keeps in-frame clones, though not all of them. Clone size and V and J calls were adopted from that table, with D and trimming inferred from the DNA. The sample includes under 300,000 clones, roughly nine tenths of them seen just once. Input material: peripheral blood. The TCR originated in a middle-aged woman who had recovered from COVID-19.

The CDR3 sequence is CASSQGGSGRGTDTQYF. The CDR3 nucleotides are TGTGCCAGCAGCCAGGGGGGGAGCGGGAGAGGTACAGATACGCAGTATTTT. The chain carries TRBV3-1 (or the pseudogene TRBV3-2) and TRBJ2-3, with TRBD2 matching 8 bases. The CDR3 runs 17 residues. The junction had 11 bases not matched to a gene; V was cut back by 3 bases and J by 3 bases. Germline CDR1 reads LGHDT; CDR2 reads YNNKEL (reference sequence).